This TCR beta chain stems from a study of CD8+CD57+ T cells in acquired aplastic anemia. Genomic DNA served as template for TCR beta VDJ and CDR3 profiling. Each CDR3 protein gets one entry after TCRdb re-called the reads with MiXCR. The sample yields 150,000 to 200,000 distinct CDR3 sequences, 64% seen once. J gave up 2 bases and V 1 base, and 11 bases lay outside the gene matches. The CDR3 covers 17 residues. Germline V CDR1 and CDR2: DFQATT, SNEGSKA (reference sequence). This sequence joins TRBV20-1 and TRBJ2-3; TRBD1 agrees at 8 bases. This TCR was recovered from a human donor with severe aplastic anemia or a healthy control (not recorded which). Sequencing used sorted CD4+, CD8+, or CD8+CD57+ T cells (not recorded which) from PBMCs. The CDR3 DNA reads as TGCAGTGCTAGAGTAACCCCTGACAGGGGAACCACAGATACGCAGTATTTT. Protein: CSARVTPDRGTTDTQYF.